The 29 T cell receptor beta chains in this list originate from one sample, sequenced in a study of response to subunit inactivated influenza vaccine (dated by TCRdb to 2017 to 2018). Library preparation was by RT-PCR. The reads were generated on an Illumina HiSeq 2500. The public reads were reprocessed in TCRdb via fastp at Q25 and MiXCR, keeping in-frame beta chains. When rows share a CDR3 protein, they turn into one entry using the most common DNA and genes. The sample table shows 610,000 or so distinct CDR3 sequences, and 14% are seen once. Of the sample, roughly 10% falls within the top ten clones. The source was PBMCs from blood, collected about 12 days after vaccination. The receptor source for this set is a middle-aged man who received an inactivated influenza vaccine. Donor details come from another sample of the same person, matched by shared clones.

This clonotype was seen once. The CDR3 reads CANHRVQNTDTQYF. In DNA form, the CDR3 reads TGCGCCAATCACAGGGTCCAAAACACAGATACGCAGTATTTT. This chain links TRBV4-3 with TRBJ2-3, with D perhaps matching TRBD1 (6 bases). V was clipped by 10 bases and J by 2 bases, with 16 bases between them. The CDR3 covers 14 residues. Germline loops: CDR1 LGHNA, CDR2 YSLEER.

The table lists this clonotype with many counts. The genes are TRBV11-1 and TRBJ2-2; D is undetermined. Trimming took off 2 bases at V and 2 bases at J, with 9 bases between the two ends. The CDR3 runs to 15 residues. Germline V CDR1 and CDR2: SGHAT, FQDESV (reference sequence). CDR3 nucleotide sequence: TGTGCCAGCAGCTTAAGCAGACTTAACACCGGGGAGCTGTTTTTT. This encodes CASSLSRLNTGELFF. The full variable domain, rest sourced from reference TRBV11-1 and TRBJ2-2, is EAEVAQSPRYKITEKSQAVAFWCDPISGHATLYWYRQILGQGPELLVQFQDESVVDDSQLPKDRFSAERLKGVDSTLKIQPAELGDSAMYLCASSLSRLNTGELFFGEGSRLTVL.

The chain has TRBV6-1 and TRBJ2-1, with 8 nucleotides matching TRBD2. CDR1 and CDR2 from the germline V gene are MNHNS and SASEGT. The length of the CDR3 is 16 residues. The trim removed 2 bases at V and 6 bases at J, leaving 9 bases unmatched. The CDR3 region is CASSELGTRYFNEQFF. CDR3 nucleotide sequence: TGTGCCAGCAGTGAATTGGGGACTAGATATTTCAATGAGCAGTTCTTC.

The chain uses TRBV9 and TRBJ2-1; 12 bases fit TRBD2. J was trimmed by 9 bases and V by 3 bases; bases with no gene match: 7. Germline CDR1 reads SGDLS; CDR2 reads YYNGEE. CDR3 length equals 15 residues. CDR3 loop: CASSGRTSGTGEQFF. The CDR3 DNA follows: TGTGCCAGCAGCGGCCGGACTAGCGGGACCGGTGAGCAGTTCTTC.

The gene calls are TRBV28 and TRBJ2-1; a weak D match, TRBD2 (6 bases). The germline gives CDR1 MDHEN, CDR2 SYDVKM. The CDR3 is 14 amino acids. V was cut by 9 bases and J by 1 base, with 13 bases left in between. This CDR3 reads CASGGGVSYNEQFF. CDR3 nucleotide sequence: TGTGCCAGTGGCGGAGGGGTTTCCTACAATGAGCAGTTCTTC.

This chain links TRBV7-7 with TRBJ2-1; 7 bases match TRBD2. V shed 8 bases and J 0 bases; nucleotides not matched to a gene: 10. Germline V lookup: CDR1 SSHAT, CDR2 FNYEAQ (reference sequence). The CDR3 totals 16 residues. CDR3 DNA: TGTGCCAGCCACTCGGGGAGGGAGGGCTCCTACAATGAGCAGTTCTTC. Translation gives CASHSGREGSYNEQFF.

This clonotype has more than one count but fewer than ten. The rearrangement joins TRBV5-1 to TRBJ2-7; 10 bases map to TRBD2. The CDR3 extends over 17 amino acids. J lost 2 bases, V lost 3 bases, and 11 bases had no gene match. Germline CDR1 is SGHRS and CDR2 is YFSETQ. CDR3 sequence: CASSSSFLAGGPYEQYF. Written as DNA, the CDR3 is TGCGCCAGCAGCTCGTCATTCTTAGCGGGAGGCCCCTACGAGCAGTACTTC.

This sequence joins TRBV15 and TRBJ2-7, with D unresolved. V was shortened by 10 bases and J by 0 bases, with 16 bases between the two germline ends. The CDR3 is 14 residues long. Per the germline V gene, CDR1 is LNHNV and CDR2 is YYDKDF (reference sequence). The CDR3 here is CARKGDGHSYEQYF. In nucleotides, the CDR3 is TGTGCCAGAAAAGGTGACGGTCACTCCTACGAGCAGTACTTC.

The V call is TRBV6-2 or TRBV6-3, the J call TRBJ2-7; D remains ambiguous. The V end was cut by 8 bases, the J end by 3 bases, with 11 bases between. CDR3 length: 12 amino acids. Germline V CDR1 and CDR2: MNHEY, SVGEGT. This CDR3 reads CASQGESYEQYF. CDR3 in DNA: TGTGCCAGCCAAGGCGAGAGCTACGAGCAGTACTTC.

This clonotype appeared a few times. The CDR3 DNA follows: TGTGCCAGCAGCCTTACCATGCCTAACACTGAAGCTTTCTTT. Translated: CASSLTMPNTEAFF. The chain has TRBV14 and TRBJ1-1; D remains unclear. Trimming shortened V by 4 bases and J by 2 bases, and 11 bases separated the two germline ends. The germline gives CDR1 SGHDN, CDR2 FVKESK. This CDR3 spans 14 amino acids. Based on the CDR3 plus reference TRBV14 and TRBJ1-1, the full variable domain is EAGVTQFPSHSVIEKGQTVTLRCDPISGHDNLYWYRRVMGKEIKFLLHFVKESKQDESGMPNNRFLAERTGGTYSTLKVQPAELEDSGVYFCASSLTMPNTEAFFGQGTRLTVV.

The gene calls are TRBV12-3 or TRBV12-4 and TRBJ1-1; D might be TRBD1 (5 bases). The CDR3 spans 14 residues. V lost 5 bases and J lost 1, with 11 bases in between. This CDR3 reads CASSLGVENTEAFF. The CDR3 region has the DNA TGTGCCAGCAGTCTGGGGGTGGAGAACACTGAAGCTTTCTTT.

Turning to this clonotype: This is likely a read error, given that the CDR3 carries no conserved phenylalanine or tryptophan at its end. The V call is TRBV3-1, the J call TRBJ2-2, with D unresolved. This CDR3 has 13 amino acids. Germline-derived CDR1 and CDR2 are LGHDT and YNNKEL (reference sequence). The V end lost 2 bases, the J end lost 6 bases, and 7 bases lay between the germline ends. The CDR3 here is CASSQSGPGELFS. The CDR3 DNA follows: TGTGCCAGCAGCCAATCTGGGCCCGGGGAGCTGTTTTCT.

The chain recombines TRBV18 with TRBJ2-1; TRBD1 or TRBD2 may be the D gene (5 bases each). V lost 3 bases to trimming and J lost 6 bases, with 15 bases between them. Germline CDR1 KGHSH, CDR2 LQKENI. The CDR3 loop spans 15 amino acids. DNA of the CDR3: TGTGCCAGCTCACCCCAGGGACCTCCTTTCAATGAGCAGTTCTTC. Translating gives CASSPQGPPFNEQFF.

The chain couples TRBV2 to TRBJ2-4; D not resolved. This CDR3 has 13 amino acids. CDR1 and CDR2 (germline): SNHLY, FYNNEI. Trimming stripped 1 base from V and 0 bases from J, with 1 base between. The CDR3 region is CASSEVAKNIQYF. In DNA, the CDR3 is TGTGCCAGCAGTGAAGTAGCCAAAAACATTCAGTACTTC.

The sample holds a few counts of this clonotype. V gene TRBV11-2 combines with J gene TRBJ1-1; D gene uncertain. Germline loops: CDR1 SGHAT, CDR2 FQNNGV. V gave up 5 bases and J gave up 5 bases, with 18 bases separating them. The CDR3 loop spans 15 amino acids. CDR3 protein: CASSTHLREKTEAFF. The CDR3 DNA sequence: TGTGCCAGCAGCACCCACCTCCGGGAGAAGACTGAAGCTTTCTTT.

The DNA for the CDR3 is TGCGCCAGCAGCGCGGGCCGGACAGCTTCCACAGATACGCAGTATTTT. It is translated as CASSAGRTASTDTQYF. This sequence joins TRBV5-1 and TRBJ2-3; D might be TRBD1 (6 bases). V lost 4 bases and J 2 bases, leaving 17 bases between the germline ends. There are 16 residues in the CDR3. Germline V CDR1 and CDR2: SGHRS, YFSETQ.

This chain uses TRBV11-1 with TRBJ2-1, with 13 positions matching TRBD2. The V gene end was trimmed by 4 bases and the J gene end by 0 bases; junction bases not matched to a gene: 9. The CDR3 length is 19 residues. The germline CDR1 and CDR2 sequences are SGHAT and FQDESV (reference sequence). The CDR3 sequence: CASSYITSGRATSYNEQFF. In DNA, the CDR3 is TGTGCCAGCAGCTACATTACTAGCGGGAGGGCCACCTCCTACAATGAGCAGTTCTTC.

The gene calls are TRBV18 and TRBJ2-5; D perhaps matches TRBD1 (6 bases). Germline V gives CDR1 KGHSH, CDR2 LQKENI. The CDR3 is made up of 15 amino acids. V lost 2 bases to trimming and J lost 1 base, with 11 bases between them. CDR3 sequence: CASSPYGQTQETQYF. Written as DNA, the CDR3 is TGTGCCAGCTCACCATACGGACAGACCCAAGAGACCCAGTACTTC.

There are a few counts of this clonotype. The chain combines TRBV5-1 with TRBJ2-2, with 7 bases fitting TRBD1. J was trimmed by 0 bases and V by 4 bases; bases with no gene match: 6. Germline V gives CDR1 SGHRS, CDR2 YFSETQ. This CDR3 spans 16 amino acids. The CDR3: CASSLGQATNTGELFF. CDR3 in DNA: TGCGCCAGCAGCCTCGGACAGGCGACGAACACCGGGGAGCTGTTTTTT.

Turning to this clonotype: A much bigger clone sits one base away, suggesting this may be a read error. The chain has TRBV12-3 or TRBV12-4 and TRBJ1-1; no reliable D call. Trimming took off 8 bases at V and 5 bases at J, with 12 bases between the two ends. The CDR3 loop spans 12 amino acids. CDR3: CASARDTTEAFF. CDR3 nucleotide sequence: TGTGCCAGCGCGCGGGATACGACTGAAGCTTTCTTT.

This sequence joins TRBV29-1 and TRBJ1-1; D is unclear. V was trimmed by 3 bases and J by 0 bases, leaving 11 bases between them. This CDR3 region has 14 residues. Germline lookup yields CDR1 SQVTM and CDR2 ANQGSEA. For the CDR3, the DNA is TGCAGCGTTGAGGCTGTTGGGGTGAACACTGAAGCTTTCTTT. Its translation is CSVEAVGVNTEAFF.

The rearrangement links TRBV29-1 to TRBJ2-3; 7 nucleotides align to TRBD1. Germline CDR1 reads SQVTM; CDR2 reads ANQGSEA. J was trimmed by 2 bases and V by 4 bases; bases with no gene match: 6. The CDR3 has 14 residues. CDR3 region: CSVAGTAYTDTQYF. The CDR3 DNA reads TGCAGCGTTGCAGGGACAGCCTACACAGATACGCAGTATTTT.

This clonotype was seen a few times. The rearrangement joins TRBV7-9 to TRBJ2-2, with D possibly matching TRBD1 (7 bases). Germline V gene lookup returns CDR1 SEHNR and CDR2 FQNEAQ (reference sequence). CDR3 length: 16 residues. V was cut by 6 bases and J by 6 bases, with 20 bases left in between. CDR3 in DNA: TGTGCCAGCAGTTTGCGGGACAGAGATCCTGCCGGGGAGCTGTTTTTT. Amino acids: CASSLRDRDPAGELFF.

The rearrangement uses TRBV18 and TRBJ2-3; 12 positions match TRBD1. CDR3 length equals 15 residues. Germline assignment: CDR1 KGHSH and CDR2 LQKENI. The trim removed 6 bases at V and 2 bases at J, leaving 3 bases unmatched. CDR3 protein: CASSWGQGATDTQYF. In DNA, the CDR3 is TGTGCCAGCTCCTGGGGACAGGGGGCCACAGATACGCAGTATTTT. Filled out from reference TRBV18 and TRBJ2-3, the complete variable domain reads NAGVMQNPRHLVRRRGQEARLRCSPMKGHSHVYWYRQLPEEGLKFMVYLQKENIIDESGMPKERFSAEFPKEGPSILRIQQVVRGDSAAYFCASSWGQGATDTQYFGPGTRLTVL.

This clonotype showed up just a few times. The rearrangement links TRBV4-3 to TRBJ2-3, with 8 positions matching TRBD2. Germline V gene data show CDR1 as LGHNA and CDR2 as YSLEER. V was pared by 4 bases and J by 0 bases, with 9 bases of the junction left unmatched. CDR3 length: 17 amino acids. The DNA of the CDR3 is TGCGCCAGCAGCCCCCGAATCGGGGGGGCTAGCACAGATACGCAGTATTTT. Its protein product is CASSPRIGGASTDTQYF.

In its sample, this clonotype was seen many times. A junction end diverges from the germline sequence, so it may reflect a read error. The chain employs TRBV12-3 or TRBV12-4 and TRBJ2-7; D unclear. This CDR3 is built from 11 residues. CDR3 protein: CASSLGYEQYF. Written as DNA, the CDR3 is TGTGCCAGCAGCTTAGGCTACGAGCAGTACTTC.

This clonotype was recorded many times. The rearrangement uses TRBV7-9 and TRBJ2-3; no clear D gene. The CDR3 loop spans 12 amino acids. The ends were cut back, 5 bases at V and 8 bases at J, with 11 bases in the middle. Germline CDR1 and CDR2: SEHNR and FQNEAQ (reference sequence). CDR3 sequence (DNA): TGTGCCAGCAGCGACGTGACTGGTACGCAGTATTTT. The encoded protein is CASSDVTGTQYF.

The rearrangement links TRBV6-5 to TRBJ2-7, with 8 bases matching TRBD2. J lost 5 bases, V lost 0 bases, and 6 bases had no gene match. The CDR3 extends over 15 amino acids. Looked up from germline, CDR1 is MNHEY and CDR2 is SVGAGI. CDR3 in DNA: TGTGCCAGCAGTTACTCCGGGACTAGTATCCACGAGCAGTACTTC. It encodes CASSYSGTSIHEQYF.

The chain links TRBV24-1 to TRBJ2-5, with TRBD2 matching over 8 bases. Unmatched junction bases numbered 5, after V lost 5 bases and J lost 4 bases. CDR1 is KGHDR and CDR2 is SFDVKD in the germline V gene. This CDR3 spans 14 amino acids. The CDR3 here is CATSASTSAETQYF. DNA of the CDR3: TGTGCCACCAGTGCCTCGACTAGCGCAGAGACCCAGTACTTC.